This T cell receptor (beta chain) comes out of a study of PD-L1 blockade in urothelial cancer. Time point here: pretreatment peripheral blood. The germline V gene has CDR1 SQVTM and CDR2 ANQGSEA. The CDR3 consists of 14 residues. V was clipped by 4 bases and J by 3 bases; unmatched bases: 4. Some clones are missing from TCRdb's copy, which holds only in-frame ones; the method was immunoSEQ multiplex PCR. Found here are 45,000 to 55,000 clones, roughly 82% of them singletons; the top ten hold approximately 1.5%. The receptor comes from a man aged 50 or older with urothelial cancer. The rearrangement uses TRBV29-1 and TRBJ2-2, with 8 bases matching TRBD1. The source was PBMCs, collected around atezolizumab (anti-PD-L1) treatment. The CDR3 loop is CSVVQGAHTGELFF. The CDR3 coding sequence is TGCAGCGTTGTTCAGGGGGCCCACACCGGGGAGCTGTTTTTT.